The 30 T cell receptor beta chains in this list originate from one sample, sequenced in a study of blood T cell repertoires in COVID-19. Using immunoSEQ multiplex PCR, the repertoire was profiled, and TCRdb retains in-frame clones only, with some absent. The data contain fewer than 200,000 clones, approximately 79% of them singletons. Sample: peripheral blood. These receptors came from a woman in her 70s with acute or convalescent COVID-19.

This chain links TRBV7-9 with TRBJ1-6; D is unclear. Germline-derived CDR1 and CDR2 are SEHNR and FQNEAQ (reference sequence). The CDR3 spans 15 residues. Deletions cut 0 bases from V and 9 bases from J, with 12 bases between. CDR3: CASSLAGGFPSPLHF. The CDR3 coding sequence is TGTGCCAGCAGCTTAGCTGGAGGTTTCCCTTCACCCCTCCACTTT.

The chain links TRBV5-4 to TRBJ2-7; D perhaps matches TRBD2 (6 bases). Trimming removed 3 bases from V and 13 bases from J, with 20 bases in between. The CDR3 has 13 residues. CDR1 is SGHNT and CDR2 is YYREEE in the germline V gene (reference sequence). CDR3 loop: CASSSDPGTPLYF. CDR3 DNA: TGTGCCAGCAGCTCGGACCCCGGGACTCCTCTTTACTTC. The complete variable domain, with remaining parts taken from reference TRBV5-4 and TRBJ2-7, reads ETGVTQSPTHLIKTRGQQVTLRCSSQSGHNTVSWYQQALGQGPQFIFQYYREEENGRGNFPPRFSGLQFPNYSSELNVNALELDDSALYLCASSSDPGTPLYFGPGTRLTVT.

The chain recombines TRBV10-3 with TRBJ2-2; D may be TRBD2 (6 bases). The CDR3 runs to 16 residues. Germline CDR1 is ENHRY and CDR2 is SYGVKD. The ends were cut back, 11 bases at V and 7 bases at J, with 26 bases in the middle. DNA of the CDR3: TGTGCCCTCTTCTGGCCAAAGACGGAGGGCCGCGGGGAGCTGTTTTTT. It is translated as CALFWPKTEGRGELFF.

This chain uses TRBV5-6 with TRBJ1-4; D call uncertain. V lost 1 base and J 10 bases, leaving 11 bases between the germline ends. Looked up from germline, CDR1 is SGHDT and CDR2 is YYEEEE. The CDR3 spans 13 residues. The CDR3 reads CASSLYGDGKLFF. The DNA of the CDR3 is TGTGCCAGCAGCTTGTATGGAGACGGAAAACTGTTTTTT.

The chain uses TRBV5-6 and TRBJ2-5; possible D gene TRBD1, 5 bases. The CDR3 consists of 15 residues. Trimming left V 2 bases short and J 7 bases short, with 18 bases between. Germline loops: CDR1 SGHDT, CDR2 YYEEEE. The chain's CDR3 is CASSFFRADRGTQYF. The CDR3 nucleotides are TGTGCCAGCAGCTTTTTCAGGGCGGATAGAGGGACCCAGTACTTC.

On this clone: Other DNA sequences within the sample encode an identical CDR3. The chain has TRBV5-1 and TRBJ2-7, with 7 bases identical to TRBD1. The CDR3 spans 15 residues. Trimming cost V 0 bases and J 3 bases; bases outside gene matches: 6. From germline, CDR1 is SGHRS and CDR2 YFSETQ. In DNA form, the CDR3 reads TGCGCCAGCAGCTTGGGGACAGGCGGAGGCTACGAGCAGTACTTC. Its translation is CASSLGTGGGYEQYF. Looking up the rest from reference TRBV5-1 and TRBJ2-7 gives the full variable domain: KAGVTQTPRYLIKTRGQQVTLSCSPISGHRSVSWYQQTPGQGLQFLFEYFSETQRNKGNFPGRFSGRQFSNSRSEMNVSTLELGDSALYLCASSLGTGGGYEQYFGPGTRLTVT.

The genes are TRBV30 and TRBJ2-1; D is unclear. The germline V gene encodes CDR1 GTSNPN and CDR2 SVGIG (reference sequence). Trimming stripped 2 bases from V and 3 bases from J, with 8 bases between. The CDR3 length is 13 residues. The DNA for the CDR3 is TGTGCCTGGAGTCCCCCCCTCTACAATGAGCAGTTCTTC. Protein: CAWSPPLYNEQFF.

The chain links TRBV19 to TRBJ2-3; D remains ambiguous. The V end lost 5 bases, the J end lost 10 bases, and 16 bases lay between the germline ends. CDR3 size: 13 residues. From germline, CDR1 is LNHDA and CDR2 SQIVND (reference sequence). The CDR3 region has the DNA TGTGCCAGTAGTTTGCGACTGGATGCTCCGCAGTATTTT. Translating it yields CASSLRLDAPQYF.

This clone was detected only once. The V gene is TRBV2, the J gene TRBJ1-3; tentatively, D is TRBD1 (5 bases). The CDR3 is 14 residues long. The V and J ends lost 3 bases and 4 bases respectively, with 10 bases between them. CDR1 is SNHLY, CDR2 FYNNEI, per germline. CDR3 loop: CASSDRAWGNTIYF. DNA for the CDR3: TGTGCCAGCAGTGACAGGGCGTGGGGAAACACCATATATTTT.

This chain links TRBV7-2 with TRBJ1-3; tentatively, D is TRBD1 (6 bases). Between the trimmed V and J ends, which lost 3 bases and 4 bases, there was a span of 10 bases. Germline loops: CDR1 SGHTA, CDR2 FQGNSA. CDR3 length equals 14 residues. In DNA form, the CDR3 reads TGTGCCAGCAGCTTCCAGACAGGCGGAAACACCATATATTTT. Amino acid sequence: CASSFQTGGNTIYF.

This chain links TRBV10-2 with TRBJ2-7; D is uncertain. V was clipped by 0 bases and J by 4 bases, with 7 bases between them. CDR1 is WSHSY, CDR2 SAAADI, per germline. The CDR3 runs 13 residues. CDR3 sequence (DNA): TGCGCCAGCAGTGAGTCGAGTAGATACGAGCAGTACTTC. Amino acids: CASSESSRYEQYF.

CDR3: CAVQTMNTEAFF. Here the CDR3 DNA reads TGTGCCGTACAGACTATGAACACTGAAGCTTTCTTT. This chain connects TRBV6-5 to TRBJ1-1; D is undetermined. Germline V gene lookup returns CDR1 MNHEY and CDR2 SVGAGI. This CDR3 has 12 amino acids. The V and J ends lost 11 bases and 0 bases respectively, with 10 bases between them.

The chain combines TRBV12-3 or TRBV12-4 with TRBJ1-2, with D unresolved. The V and J ends lost 5 bases and 4 bases respectively, with 8 bases between them. This CDR3 is 12 amino acids long. The CDR3 is CASSPMIYGYTF. In nucleotides, the CDR3 is TGTGCCAGCAGTCCTATGATCTATGGCTACACCTTC.

J is TRBJ2-3 and V is TRBV19, with 9 bases lining up with TRBD2. CDR3 size: 15 residues. V lost 6 bases and J lost 7; bases outside the gene matches: 11. Germline assignment: CDR1 LNHDA and CDR2 SQIVND (reference sequence). As DNA, the CDR3 is TGTGCCAGTAGCCTTAGGGCTAGCGGGATCTATACGCAGTATTTT. It codes for CASSLRASGIYTQYF.

The V call is TRBV3-1 (or the pseudogene TRBV3-2), the J call TRBJ2-1; TRBD2 is a possible D gene (5 bases). This CDR3 is 16 amino acids long. Germline V lookup: CDR1 LGHDT, CDR2 YNNKEL (reference sequence). Between the trimmed V and J ends, which lost 1 base and 4 bases, there was a span of 14 bases. The CDR3 coding sequence is TGTGCCAGCAGCCAAGTGGGAGACTACGTATACAATGAGCAGTTCTTC. Translating it yields CASSQVGDYVYNEQFF.

This clone came up a few times. V usage is TRBV2 and J usage is TRBJ1-2; possibly TRBD1 for D (5 bases). The CDR3 contains 13 residues. V was cut by 4 bases and J by 7 bases, with 13 bases left in between. CDR1 is SNHLY, CDR2 FYNNEI, per germline. The CDR3 DNA is TGTGCCAGCAGTGCGGGGGTCGATCTTGGCTACACCTTC. The encoded protein is CASSAGVDLGYTF.

The chain has TRBV9 and TRBJ2-1, with 7 bases identical to TRBD1. Trimming took 2 bases from V and 6 from J; bases not matched to a gene: 8. Germline V gene lookup returns CDR1 SGDLS and CDR2 YYNGEE. The CDR3 is 15 residues long. CDR3 nucleotide sequence: TGTGCCAGCAGCGTGGGTCCAGGGGGTCCCAATGAGCAGTTCTTC. Translation: CASSVGPGGPNEQFF.

This chain uses TRBV5-1 with TRBJ2-7; maybe TRBD2 (6 bases). The V gene lost 2 bases and the J gene lost 7 bases, with 28 bases spanning the gap. The length of the CDR3 is 18 residues. CDR1 is SGHRS, CDR2 YFSETQ, per germline. Here the CDR3 DNA reads TGCGCCAGCAGCTTAACCCCAGTGGGAGGCCAAACGAGTGGAGAGCAGTACTTC. Its translation: CASSLTPVGGQTSGEQYF.

The chain combines TRBV2 with TRBJ2-7, with 8 bases lining up with TRBD1. There are 15 residues in the CDR3. Per germline, CDR1 SNHLY and CDR2 FYNNEI. Trimming cost V 8 bases and J 3 bases; bases outside gene matches: 12. Written as DNA, the CDR3 is TGTGCCAGCCGTGGACAGGGACTGCAGAACTACGAGCAGTACTTC. Translated, it gives CASRGQGLQNYEQYF.

CDR3 nucleotide sequence: TGTGCCAGCAGCTTGGTGGCAGGGGGGAGCACAGATACGCAGTATTTT. Residues: CASSLVAGGSTDTQYF. The V gene is TRBV5-6, the J gene TRBJ2-3; D might be TRBD1 (7 bases). V lost 0 bases to trimming and J lost 0 bases, with 11 bases between them. The CDR3 spans 16 residues. Germline V gene data show CDR1 as SGHDT and CDR2 as YYEEEE.

The chain couples TRBV6-5 to TRBJ2-1; the match to TRBD2 covers 15 bases. The junction had 4 bases not matched to a gene; V was cut back by 5 bases and J by 8 bases. This CDR3 is built from 15 residues. Germline V lookup: CDR1 MNHEY, CDR2 SVGAGI. This chain's CDR3 is CASSRTSGRVDEQFF. Written as DNA, the CDR3 is TGTGCCAGCAGTCGGACTAGCGGGAGGGTCGATGAGCAGTTCTTC.

V gene TRBV2 combines with J gene TRBJ2-1; TRBD1 agrees at 8 bases. The CDR3 has 15 residues. CDR1 is SNHLY and CDR2 is FYNNEI in the germline V gene. After removal of 6 bases from V and 2 bases from J, the junction contained 6 bases not matched to a gene. Here the CDR3 reads CASRGDRGPYNEQFF. The CDR3 region has the DNA TGTGCCAGCAGGGGCGACAGGGGACCCTACAATGAGCAGTTCTTC.

The chain links TRBV5-8 to TRBJ2-7, with 8 bases identical to TRBD1. The CDR3 sequence is 16 residues long. Germline V lookup: CDR1 SGHTS, CDR2 YDEGEE. Trimming removed 0 bases from V and 2 bases from J; junction bases left unmatched: 7. The CDR3 region has the DNA TGTGCCAGCAGCTTGGTAGGACAGGGACCCACCTACGAGCAGTACTTC. Translated: CASSLVGQGPTYEQYF.

The J gene is TRBJ2-2, the V gene TRBV6-1; D is unresolved. Trimming pared 0 bases from V and 3 bases from J, leaving 5 bases between. This CDR3 has 14 residues. CDR1 MNHNS and CDR2 SASEGT come from the germline V gene. The DNA for the CDR3 is TGTGCCAGCAGTGAAGCACGAGACACCGGGGAGCTGTTTTTT. Translated: CASSEARDTGELFF.

The chain recombines TRBV4-1 with TRBJ2-1, with TRBD2 matching over 10 bases. The CDR3 length is 16 residues. V was pared by 2 bases and J by 4 bases, with 5 bases of the junction left unmatched. CDR1 and CDR2 (germline): MGHRA, YSYEKL. In DNA, the CDR3 is TGCGCCAGCAGCCAAACCGGGACTAGCGTGTACAATGAGCAGTTCTTC. Its protein is CASSQTGTSVYNEQFF.

This clone has a single count. The chain uses TRBV2 and TRBJ1-1; D call uncertain. The CDR3 contains 13 residues. CDR1 is SNHLY and CDR2 is FYNNEI in the germline V gene. V shed 1 base and J shed 4 bases, with 7 bases lying between them. CDR3 amino acids: CASSEGAFTEAFF. The CDR3 DNA is TGTGCCAGCAGTGAAGGGGCCTTCACTGAAGCTTTCTTT.

For the CDR3, the DNA is TGCGCCAGCAGCCAGGTGGGGGCTCGGGATGGCTACACCTTC. Translated, it gives CASSQVGARDGYTF. The chain combines TRBV4-1 with TRBJ1-2; a possible D gene is TRBD1 (6 bases). Germline CDR1 is MGHRA and CDR2 is YSYEKL. V lost 3 bases to trimming and J lost 6 bases, with 14 bases between them. The CDR3 runs 14 residues.

The V and J genes are TRBV29-1 and TRBJ2-1; TRBD2 matches at 8 bases. Germline values: CDR1 SQVTM, CDR2 ANQGSEA. V dropped 0 bases and J dropped 9; count of bases not matched to a gene: 4. CDR3 length equals 13 residues. CDR3 DNA sequence: TGCAGCGTTGAAGAAGTAACTAGCGGTGAGCAGTTCTTC. Translation gives CSVEEVTSGEQFF.

This clone was seen many times. The chain joins TRBV18 to TRBJ2-6; possible D gene TRBD2, 5 bases. V was shortened by 2 bases and J by 0 bases, with 11 bases between the two germline ends. The V gene's germline CDR1 is KGHSH and CDR2 LQKENI. The CDR3 consists of 17 residues. The CDR3 sequence: CASSPGLLSSGANVLTF. In DNA, the CDR3 is TGTGCCAGCTCACCAGGACTGTTGAGCTCTGGGGCCAACGTCCTGACTTTC.

This rearrangement joins TRBV5-1 to TRBJ2-4; D might be TRBD2 (6 bases). The CDR3 spans 15 residues. The germline V gene has CDR1 SGHRS and CDR2 YFSETQ. V was cut by 0 bases and J by 8 bases, with 15 bases left in between. DNA of the CDR3: TGCGCCAGCAGCTTGGCCGGGAGCAGTATGGACATTCAGTACTTC. It translates to CASSLAGSSMDIQYF.